In this sample, the clone carrying this T cell receptor (beta chain) turned up once. Antigen unknown. Relative to the germline gene, one junction end is altered; a read error may explain this. This specimen belongs to a study of glioma-infiltrating T cells. Whole-study results and caveats: Only very few CDR3 sequences appeared in both tissue and blood. Above-expected tissue-blood divergence occurred in all gliomas, most in low-grade ones.

Using RNA template, CDR3s of TCR alpha and beta were amplified with iRepertoire arm-PCR. One-step reverse transcription and amplification started from around 100-400 ng of tissue mRNA or PBMC total RNA. TCRdb ran MiXCR on the multiplex PCR reads and lists one entry per CDR3 protein. Seen here are more than 90,000 distinct CDR3 sequences, around 42% observed once, and the top ten hold roughly two fifths. This CDR3 is 15 amino acids long. The germline V gene encodes CDR1 SGHTA and CDR2 FQGNSA. The clonotype comes from a human donor with low-grade glioma or glioblastoma, undergoing nonglioma brain surgery, or in good health (not recorded which). V usage is TRBV7-2 and J usage is TRBJ2-5; TRBD2 matches at 15 bases. Sequences were obtained from glioma tissue, nonneoplastic brain tissue, or PBMCs (not recorded which). The CDR3 DNA reads TGCGCCAGCAGAACCGGGACTAGCGGGAGGGAGACCCAGTACTTC. Translation: CASRTGTSGRETQYF.